The text below deals with one TCR beta chain. The data were produced by immunoSEQ multiplex PCR, yet TCRdb's version contains in-frame clones alone and is incomplete. In the table there are a few hundred thousand clones, 85% of which are singletons. These data belong to a study of blood T cell repertoires in COVID-19. Recovered status in Cohort 3 required two negative PCRs, clearance, or symptom resolution. CDR3 length: 16 residues. V dropped 0 bases and J dropped 5; count of bases not matched to a gene: 10. CDR1 and CDR2 from the germline V gene are GTSNPN and SVGIG (reference sequence). The gene calls are TRBV30 and TRBJ2-5; 9 bases agree with TRBD2. Sequenced sample: PBMCs or T cells enriched from blood (not recorded which). The TCR sequence derives from a man aged 40-49 years who had recovered from COVID-19. The CDR3, as DNA: TGTGCCTGGAGTGTACGGGGCGGGAGGGCCCGTGAGACCCAGTACTTC. Its protein is CAWSVRGGRARETQYF.